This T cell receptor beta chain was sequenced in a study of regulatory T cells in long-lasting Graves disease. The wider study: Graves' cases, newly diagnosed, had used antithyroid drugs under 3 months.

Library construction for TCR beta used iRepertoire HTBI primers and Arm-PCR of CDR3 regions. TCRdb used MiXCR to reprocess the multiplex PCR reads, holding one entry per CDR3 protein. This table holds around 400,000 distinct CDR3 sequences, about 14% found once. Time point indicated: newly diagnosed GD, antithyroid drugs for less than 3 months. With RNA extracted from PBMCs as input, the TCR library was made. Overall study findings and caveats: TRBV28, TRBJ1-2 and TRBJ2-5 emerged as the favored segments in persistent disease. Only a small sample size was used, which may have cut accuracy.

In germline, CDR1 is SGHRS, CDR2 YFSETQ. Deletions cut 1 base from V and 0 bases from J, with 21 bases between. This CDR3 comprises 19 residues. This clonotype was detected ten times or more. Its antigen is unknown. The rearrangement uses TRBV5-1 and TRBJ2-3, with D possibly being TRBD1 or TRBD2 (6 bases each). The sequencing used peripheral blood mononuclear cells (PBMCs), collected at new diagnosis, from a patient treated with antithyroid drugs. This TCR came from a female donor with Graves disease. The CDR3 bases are TGCGCCAGCAGCTTGCACTCGCGGCAGGGGACTTATAGCACAGATACGCAGTATTTT. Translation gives CASSLHSRQGTYSTDTQYF.